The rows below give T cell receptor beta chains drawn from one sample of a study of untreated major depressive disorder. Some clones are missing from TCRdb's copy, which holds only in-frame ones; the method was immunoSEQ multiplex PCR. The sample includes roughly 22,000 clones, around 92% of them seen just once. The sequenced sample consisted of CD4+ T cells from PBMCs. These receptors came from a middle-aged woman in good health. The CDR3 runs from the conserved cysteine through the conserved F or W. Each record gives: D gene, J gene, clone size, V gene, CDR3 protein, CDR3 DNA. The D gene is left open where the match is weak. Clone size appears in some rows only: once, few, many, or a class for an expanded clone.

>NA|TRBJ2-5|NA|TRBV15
CATSRDGRAGGTQYF
TGTGCCACCAGCAGAGATGGCAGGGCCGGCGGGACCCAGTACTTC
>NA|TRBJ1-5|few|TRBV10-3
CAISEGLGNSNQPQHF
TGTGCCATCAGTGAAGGTCTGGGCAATAGCAATCAGCCCCAGCATTTT
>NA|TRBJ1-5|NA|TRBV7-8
CASSLGAGNQPQHF
TGTGCCAGCAGCTTAGGGGCAGGGAATCAGCCCCAGCATTTT
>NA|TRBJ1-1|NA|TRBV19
CASSTNGGGAWAEAFF
TGTGCCAGTAGTACGAACGGGGGCGGGGCATGGGCTGAAGCTTTCTTT
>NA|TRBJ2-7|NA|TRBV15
CATSRDGLGYEQYF
TGTGCCACCAGCAGAGATGGATTGGGCTACGAGCAGTACTTC
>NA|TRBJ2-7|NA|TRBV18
CASSPGLIYEQYF
TGTGCCAGCTCACCAGGGCTGATCTACGAGCAGTACTTC
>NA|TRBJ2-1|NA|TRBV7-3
CASSLVATGRNNEQFF
TGTGCCAGCAGCTTAGTGGCTACAGGGAGGAACAATGAGCAGTTCTTC
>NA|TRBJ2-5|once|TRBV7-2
CASSLVSGTQYF
TGTGCCAGCAGCTTAGTTTCTGGGACCCAGTACTTC
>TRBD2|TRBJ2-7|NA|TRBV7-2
CASSLKAGVTYEQYF
TGTGCCAGCAGCCTAAAGGCGGGAGTAACCTACGAGCAGTACTTC
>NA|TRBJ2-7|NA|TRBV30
CAWSGQGGEQYF
TGTGCCTGGAGTGGGCAGGGTGGCGAGCAGTACTTC
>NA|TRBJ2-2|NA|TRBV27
CASRQLQGVVGIGELFF
TGTGCCAGCAGGCAACTTCAAGGGGTTGTTGGGATCGGGGAGCTGTTTTTT
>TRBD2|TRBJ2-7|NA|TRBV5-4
CASSQNQGASGIYEQYF
TGTGCCAGCAGCCAAAACCAAGGGGCTAGCGGGATCTACGAGCAGTACTTC
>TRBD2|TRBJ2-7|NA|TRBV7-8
CASSLYSGTNYEQYF
TGTGCCAGCAGCTTGTACTCCGGGACTAACTACGAGCAGTACTTC
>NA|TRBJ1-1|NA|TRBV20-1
CRTDHNTEAFF
TGCAGGACAGACCATAACACTGAAGCTTTCTTT
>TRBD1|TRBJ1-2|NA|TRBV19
CASSVDRGNYGYTF
TGTGCCAGTAGTGTGGACAGGGGGAACTATGGCTACACCTTC
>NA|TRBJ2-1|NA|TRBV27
CASSRGPLSYNEQFF
TGTGCCAGCAGTCGGGGGCCGCTTTCCTACAATGAGCAGTTCTTC
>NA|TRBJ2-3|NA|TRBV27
CASSSLIVTDTQYF
TGTGCCAGCAGTTCCTTGATAGTCACAGATACGCAGTATTTT
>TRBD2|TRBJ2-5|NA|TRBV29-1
CSVAASGGGLGETQYF
TGCAGCGTTGCGGCTAGCGGGGGGGGATTGGGAGAGACCCAGTACTTC
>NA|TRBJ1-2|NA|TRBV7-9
CASSSHYGGAYGYTF
TGTGCCAGCAGCTCCCATTACGGGGGGGCGTATGGCTACACCTTC
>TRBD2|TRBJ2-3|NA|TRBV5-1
CASSPGPGLAGDTQYF
TGCGCCAGCAGCCCAGGGCCGGGACTAGCGGGTGATACGCAGTATTTT
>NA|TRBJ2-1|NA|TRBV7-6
CASSFSHPSSYNEQFF
TGTGCCAGCAGCTTTAGTCACCCAAGCTCCTACAATGAGCAGTTCTTC
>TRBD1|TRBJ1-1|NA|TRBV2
CASTRGTGVDTEAFF
TGTGCCAGCACAAGAGGGACAGGCGTTGATACTGAAGCTTTCTTT
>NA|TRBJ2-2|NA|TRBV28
CASSSSGGQDTGELFF
TGTGCCAGCAGCTCATCTGGGGGGCAGGACACCGGGGAGCTGTTTTTT
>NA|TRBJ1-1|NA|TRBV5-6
CASSSTWRNTEAFF
TGTGCCAGCAGCTCAACCTGGAGGAACACTGAAGCTTTCTTT
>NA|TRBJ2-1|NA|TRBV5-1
CASSVPGSYNEQFF
TGCGCCAGCAGCGTCCCAGGCTCCTACAATGAGCAGTTCTTC
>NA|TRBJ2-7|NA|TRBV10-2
CASSHQGLSGRHEQYF
TGCGCCAGCAGTCATCAGGGTTTAAGCGGGCGCCACGAGCAGTACTTC
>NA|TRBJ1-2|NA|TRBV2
CASSSTTAYGYTF
TGTGCCAGCAGCTCTACTACCGCTTATGGCTACACCTTC
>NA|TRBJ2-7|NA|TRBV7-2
CASSLEAGQYF
TGTGCCAGCAGCTTAGAGGCAGGGCAGTACTTC
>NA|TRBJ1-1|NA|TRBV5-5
CASSFTGNTEAFF
TGTGCCAGCAGCTTTACAGGGAACACTGAAGCTTTCTTT
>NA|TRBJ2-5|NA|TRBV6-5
CASSSPRVGETQYF
TGTGCCAGCAGTAGCCCGAGGGTTGGAGAGACCCAGTACTTC
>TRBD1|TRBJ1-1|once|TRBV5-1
CASSQIVRTGGSNTEAFF
TGCGCCAGCAGCCAAATTGTCCGGACAGGGGGCTCAAACACTGAAGCTTTCTTT
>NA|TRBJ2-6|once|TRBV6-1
CASSARGSGANVLTF
TGTGCCAGCAGTGCAAGGGGCTCTGGGGCCAACGTCCTGACTTTC